The next 27 T cell receptor beta chains were all read from a single sample in a study of shared T cell receptors in the human thymus. The protocol was immunoSEQ multiplex PCR, while the TCRdb copy is restricted to in-frame clones and leaves out a portion. The top ten clones hold 0.0085% to 0.012% of a sample with under 850,000 clones, around 89% of them seen once. Another study also made use of these data, one on human thymus T cells.

The specimen sequenced was thymocytes. These receptors came from a boy in the first two years of life with a congenital heart defect.

The chain recombines TRBV2 with TRBJ2-1, with D unresolved. V was cut by 1 base and J by 10 bases, with 17 bases left in between. There are 15 residues in the CDR3. The germline gives CDR1 SNHLY, CDR2 FYNNEI. CDR3 in amino acids: CASSEDQAGRPEQFF. CDR3 nucleotide sequence: TGTGCCAGCAGTGAAGACCAGGCTGGCCGTCCCGAGCAGTTCTTC.

The rearrangement uses TRBV7-8 and TRBJ1-5, with a weak D call TRBD1 (6 bases). CDR1 and CDR2 (germline): SGHVS, FQNEAQ. V lost 8 bases to trimming and J lost 1 base, with 9 bases between them. This CDR3 region has 13 residues. The CDR3 spells CASGGRSNQPQHF. CDR3 in DNA: TGTGCCAGCGGGGGCAGAAGCAATCAGCCCCAGCATTTT.

The chain has TRBV9 and TRBJ2-5, with 9 nucleotides matching TRBD2. Per the germline V gene, CDR1 is SGDLS and CDR2 is YYNGEE. The CDR3 sequence is 19 residues long. Unmatched junction bases numbered 17, after V lost 3 bases and J lost 2 bases. CDR3 coding DNA: TGTGCCAGCAGCGCGCCCCCCGCGACTAGCGGAGAATCTCAAGAGACCCAGTACTTC. The encoded protein is CASSAPPATSGESQETQYF.

The V and J genes are TRBV5-1 and TRBJ2-2; 11 nucleotides match TRBD1. The CDR3 covers 18 residues. From germline, CDR1 is SGHRS and CDR2 YFSETQ. V lost 5 bases, J lost 3 bases, and 12 bases stayed unmatched. In nucleotides, the CDR3 is TGCGCCAGCAGTCGACCGGGACAGGGGGGGCCGCACACCGGGGAGCTGTTTTTT. It encodes CASSRPGQGGPHTGELFF. Full variable domain (missing parts from reference TRBV5-1 and TRBJ2-2): KAGVTQTPRYLIKTRGQQVTLSCSPISGHRSVSWYQQTPGQGLQFLFEYFSETQRNKGNFPGRFSGRQFSNSRSEMNVSTLELGDSALYLCASSRPGQGGPHTGELFFGEGSRLTVL.

V usage is TRBV4-2 and J usage is TRBJ2-1; 15 bases line up with TRBD2. The CDR3 loop spans 19 amino acids. In germline, CDR1 is LGHNA, CDR2 YNFKEQ. The trim removed 1 base at V and 5 bases at J, leaving 9 bases unmatched. CDR3 amino acids: CASSQATGLAGGRDNEQFF. The CDR3 DNA is TGTGCCAGCAGCCAAGCTACAGGACTAGCGGGAGGGAGGGACAATGAGCAGTTCTTC.

The V call is TRBV4-3, the J call TRBJ2-1, with TRBD2 matching 10 bases. Germline-derived CDR1 and CDR2 are LGHNA and YSLEER. The CDR3 runs 17 residues. Unmatched junction bases numbered 9, after V lost 0 bases and J lost 7 bases. In DNA form, the CDR3 reads TGCGCCAGCAGCCAAGATCCAACGCTAGCGGGAGAAAATGAGCAGTTCTTC. It specifies CASSQDPTLAGENEQFF.

This clone has only a few counts. CDR3 in DNA: TGTGCCAGCAGTTTCAGGGATGATATTCTCACCGGGGAGCTGTTTTTT. It codes for CASSFRDDILTGELFF. This chain joins TRBV27 and TRBJ2-2, with D possibly TRBD1 on 5 matching bases. From germline, CDR1 is MNHEY and CDR2 SMNVEV (reference sequence). Trimming left V 3 bases short and J 4 bases short, with 15 bases between. The CDR3 loop spans 16 amino acids.

J is TRBJ2-7 and V is TRBV14; no firm D call. V was shortened by 1 base and J by 1 base, with 5 bases between the two germline ends. CDR1 and CDR2 (germline): SGHDN, FVKESK. The CDR3 has 13 amino acids. The CDR3 protein is CASSQVSSYEQYF. The CDR3 DNA reads TGTGCCAGCAGCCAAGTGTCGTCCTACGAGCAGTACTTC. Full variable domain (remainder filled in from reference TRBV14 and TRBJ2-7): EAGVTQFPSHSVIEKGQTVTLRCDPISGHDNLYWYRRVMGKEIKFLLHFVKESKQDESGMPNNRFLAERTGGTYSTLKVQPAELEDSGVYFCASSQVSSYEQYFGPGTRLTVT.

V usage is TRBV2 and J usage is TRBJ2-7, with D perhaps matching TRBD2 (6 bases). The germline CDR1 and CDR2 sequences are SNHLY and FYNNEI. V lost 7 bases and J 0 bases, leaving 13 bases between the germline ends. The CDR3 extends over 14 amino acids. The CDR3: CASTQRAHSYEQYF. The CDR3 coding sequence is TGTGCCAGCACCCAGCGGGCGCACTCCTACGAGCAGTACTTC. Looking up the rest from reference TRBV2 and TRBJ2-7 gives the full variable domain: EPEVTQTPSHQVTQMGQEVILRCVPISNHLYFYWYRQILGQKVEFLVSFYNNEISEKSEIFDDQFSVERPDGSNFTLKIRSTKLEDSAMYFCASTQRAHSYEQYFGPGTRLTVT.

The chain employs TRBV27 and TRBJ2-7, with D tentatively TRBD2 (6 bases). V was shortened by 6 bases and J by 2 bases, with 14 bases between the two germline ends. The CDR3 length is 14 residues. Germline V gene lookup returns CDR1 MNHEY and CDR2 SMNVEV (reference sequence). The CDR3 protein is CASRSAGYAYEQYF. DNA of the CDR3: TGTGCCAGCAGGTCAGCGGGCTATGCCTACGAGCAGTACTTC.

The sample holds one count of this clone. The rearrangement links TRBV4-1 to TRBJ2-1; possible D gene TRBD1, 6 bases. CDR1 and CDR2 from the germline V gene are MGHRA and YSYEKL. There are 17 residues in the CDR3. Between the trimmed V and J ends, which lost 0 bases and 4 bases, there was a span of 16 bases. CDR3 protein: CASSQDRGAGEYNEQFF. CDR3 sequence (DNA): TGCGCCAGCAGCCAAGATAGGGGAGCAGGGGAGTACAATGAGCAGTTCTTC.

The chain uses TRBV5-4 and TRBJ2-3; 8 positions match TRBD1. CDR3 length: 16 residues. Germline V gene lookup returns CDR1 SGHNT and CDR2 YYREEE (reference sequence). The J segment lost 5 bases and the V segment lost 5 bases, leaving 13 bases of the junction unmatched. The CDR3 DNA reads as TGTGCCAGCAGACCACAGGGGGGACACCGTGGAGATACGCAGTATTTT. This translates into CASRPQGGHRGDTQYF.

V and J are TRBV4-3 and TRBJ1-3, with D perhaps matching TRBD1 (6 bases). This CDR3 region has 13 residues. Germline CDR1 reads LGHNA; CDR2 reads YSLEER. Trimming stripped 3 bases from V and 7 bases from J, with 10 bases between. The CDR3 DNA follows: TGCGCCAGCAGCCAGGTTACAGGGAACACCATATATTTT. This translates into CASSQVTGNTIYF.

This chain connects TRBV15 to TRBJ2-7; weak D call: TRBD2 (6 bases). The germline V and J ends were trimmed by 0 bases and 1 base, with 10 bases remaining between them. The germline gives CDR1 LNHNV, CDR2 YYDKDF (reference sequence). The CDR3 runs 15 residues. The CDR3 coding sequence is TGTGCCACCAGCAGAGATGGGGAGGAGTCCTACGAGCAGTACTTC. Translated, it gives CATSRDGEESYEQYF.

The chain joins TRBV10-3 to TRBJ2-7, with TRBD2 matching over 9 bases. CDR1 and CDR2 from the germline V gene are ENHRY and SYGVKD. V lost 5 bases and J lost 2; bases outside the gene matches: 13. There are 17 residues in the CDR3. The CDR3 spells CAISLLAGGLDPYEQYF. Here the CDR3 DNA reads TGTGCCATCAGTCTACTAGCGGGTGGATTGGACCCCTACGAGCAGTACTTC.

The chain joins TRBV30 to TRBJ2-1; 10 bases agree with TRBD2. This CDR3 has 14 amino acids. The V segment lost 6 bases and the J segment 6 bases; nucleotides outside the gene matches: 8. Germline loops: CDR1 GTSNPN, CDR2 SVGIG (reference sequence). The CDR3 protein is CACPSGRGTNEQFF. The CDR3 bases are TGTGCCTGCCCTAGCGGGAGAGGGACCAATGAGCAGTTCTTC.

Regarding this clone: The germline gene is not matched at one end of the junction; a read error may be the cause. V usage is TRBV7-7 and J usage is TRBJ2-1; tentative D call: TRBD2 (7 bases). The CDR3 spans 13 residues. Germline V lookup: CDR1 SSHAT, CDR2 FNYEAQ (reference sequence). As DNA, the CDR3 is TGTGCTAGCAGCTTAGGGGGGCTAGCGGCTACGTTCTTC. Protein: CASSLGGLAATFF.

This rearrangement joins TRBV7-3 to TRBJ2-2; 7 bases agree with TRBD2. Per the germline V gene, CDR1 is SGHTA and CDR2 is FQGTGA. V lost 5 bases, J lost 4 bases, and 4 bases stayed unmatched. The CDR3 spans 14 residues. The CDR3 reads CASSPGGCTGELFF. The DNA for the CDR3 is TGTGCCAGCAGCCCGGGGGGTTGCACCGGGGAGCTGTTTTTT. The whole variable domain, filled in from reference TRBV7-3 and TRBJ2-2, reads GAGVSQTPSNKVTEKGKYVELRCDPISGHTALYWYRQSLGQGPEFLIYFQGTGAADDSGLPNDRFFAVRPEGSVSTLKIQRTERGDSAVYLCASSPGGCTGELFFGEGSRLTVL.

This clone was recorded once. The J gene is TRBJ2-3, the V gene TRBV10-3, with TRBD2 matching 8 bases. Germline CDR1 is ENHRY and CDR2 is SYGVKD. The CDR3 contains 15 residues. V was pared by 6 bases and J by 2 bases, with 7 bases of the junction left unmatched. CDR3: CAIRRGGLATDTQYF. CDR3 sequence (DNA): TGTGCCATCAGGAGGGGAGGACTAGCCACAGATACGCAGTATTTT.

The chain recombines TRBV28 with TRBJ2-1; possible D gene TRBD2, 5 bases. Germline CDR1 and CDR2: MDHEN and SYDVKM. V lost 4 bases, J lost 0 bases, and 13 bases lay in between. CDR3 length: 16 amino acids. CDR3: CASSSGGSLSYNEQFF. Written as DNA, the CDR3 is TGTGCCAGCAGTTCCGGAGGTTCCCTCTCCTACAATGAGCAGTTCTTC.

This clone was seen just once. This chain uses TRBV2 with TRBJ2-5, with 16 bases lining up with TRBD2. V lost 7 bases, J lost 4 bases, and 12 bases stayed unmatched. Germline V CDR1 and CDR2: SNHLY, FYNNEI. There are 18 residues in the CDR3. The DNA of the CDR3 is TGTGCCAGCACCCCCGGGACTAGCGGGAGGGCCTACCGAGAGACCCAGTACTTC. Amino acids: CASTPGTSGRAYRETQYF.

The chain uses TRBV18 and TRBJ2-2; D may be TRBD1 (5 bases). The CDR3 length is 16 residues. Germline V CDR1 and CDR2: KGHSH, LQKENI. V gave up 3 bases and J gave up 4 bases, with 15 bases separating them. CDR3 in amino acids: CASSPTNPGLTGELFF. In DNA, the CDR3 is TGTGCCAGCTCACCCACCAATCCAGGGCTCACCGGGGAGCTGTTTTTT.

V gene TRBV5-6 combines with J gene TRBJ2-5; TRBD2 agrees at 8 bases. The CDR3 runs 15 residues. V lost 2 bases to trimming and J lost 4 bases; unmatched junction nucleotides: 7. Per germline, CDR1 SGHDT and CDR2 YYEEEE. The CDR3 sequence: CASSLGREEGETQYF. CDR3 nucleotides: TGTGCCAGCAGCTTAGGGCGGGAGGAGGGAGAGACCCAGTACTTC. Full variable domain (remainder filled in from reference TRBV5-6 and TRBJ2-5): DAGVTQSPTHLIKTRGQQVTLRCSPKSGHDTVSWYQQALGQGPQFIFQYYEEEERQRGNFPDRFSGHQFPNYSSELNVNALLLGDSALYLCASSLGREEGETQYFGPGTRLLVL.

CDR3 in DNA: TGTGCCAGCAGCCGTGGACAGGGGGGGCAACAAGAGACCCAGTACTTC. It translates to CASSRGQGGQQETQYF. The V call is TRBV5-4, the J call TRBJ2-5; the match to TRBD1 covers 10 bases. Germline CDR1 is SGHNT and CDR2 is YYREEE (reference sequence). The CDR3 runs 16 residues. V gave up 4 bases and J gave up 2 bases; unmatched junction bases: 8.

This clone was detected once. This chain joins TRBV21-1 and TRBJ2-4; TRBD1 is taken as the D call from the table, unchecked against the DNA. TRBV21-1 represents a pseudogene. The CDR3 runs to 16 residues. The chain's CDR3 is CASSKPTGTGKNIQYF. The CDR3 DNA follows: TGTGCCAGCAGCAAACCGACCGGGACAGGGAAAAACATTCAGTACTTC.

This clone was picked up a small number of times. Compared with germline, one end of the junction differs, possibly owing to a read error. V and J are TRBV14 and TRBJ2-3; D not resolved. Per germline, CDR1 SGHDN and CDR2 FVKESK. The length of the CDR3 is 13 residues. The CDR3 is CASSEESRYTQYF. The CDR3 coding sequence is TGTGCCAGCAGCGAAGAATCCAGATATACGCAGTATTTT.

The chain joins TRBV18 to TRBJ2-2, with 10 bases aligning to TRBD2. The ends lost 1 base at V and 7 bases at J; junction bases unmatched: 9. The CDR3 consists of 17 residues. Germline CDR1 reads KGHSH; CDR2 reads LQKENI. CDR3 sequence: CASSPRSGRANNGELFF. DNA for the CDR3: TGTGCCAGCTCACCACGGAGCGGGAGGGCCAATAACGGGGAGCTGTTTTTT.